These T cell receptor beta chains were read from a single sample in a study of blood T cells in healthy people across ages. TCRdb ran MiXCR on the 5' RACE reads and lists one entry per CDR3 protein. The sample includes hundreds of thousands of distinct CDR3 sequences, around half of them seen just once. What was sequenced was blood. These receptor sequences come from a woman aged 55-69 years in good health. The CDR3 runs from the conserved cysteine through the conserved F or W. The D gene is left open where the match is weak. Clone size is not always given. Where it is, it says once, few, many or a class for expanded clones.

size | D | J | V | DNA | CDR3
. | . | TRBJ1-6 | TRBV6-2/TRBV6-3 | TGTGCCAGCAGTTACTTGGAGCCGGGACGAGATGATTCACCCCTCCACTTT | CASSYLEPGRDDSPLHF
. | TRBD1 | TRBJ1-5 | TRBV29-1 | TGCAGCGTTAGGGACAGGGATCAGCCCCAGCATTTT | CSVRDRDQPQHF
many | . | TRBJ1-6 | TRBV18 | TGTGCCAGCTCACCAACAGGATCTAGGAATTCACCCCTCCACTTT | CASSPTGSRNSPLHF
once | TRBD2 | TRBJ2-1 | TRBV6-2/TRBV6-3 | TGTGCCAGCAGTTACTTGGGGGAGGGCCGCGGAGAGCAGTTCTTC | CASSYLGEGRGEQFF
. | TRBD2 | TRBJ2-1 | TRBV6-2/TRBV6-3 | TGTGCCAGCAGTTCTAGCGGGACCGGCAACAATGAGCAGTTCTTC | CASSSSGTGNNEQFF
. | TRBD2 | TRBJ2-5 | TRBV9 | TGTACCAGCAGCGTATTAGTTAGCGGGATGCCTGAGCAGTACTTC | CTSSVLVSGMPEQYF
few | TRBD2 | TRBJ2-5 | TRBV10-3 | TGTGCCATCAGCGAAGACGGGACTAGCGGAGGGGTTGAAGAGACCCAGTACTTC | CAISEDGTSGGVEETQYF
. | TRBD1 | TRBJ2-7 | TRBV6-2/TRBV6-3 | TGTGCCAGCAGTAATCCGGACAGGTTATCCTACGAGCAGTACTTC | CASSNPDRLSYEQYF
. | TRBD2 | TRBJ2-7 | TRBV7-9 | TGTGCCAGCAGCTTAGAGGTAGCGGGGGACTACGAGCAGTACTTC | CASSLEVAGDYEQYF
few | . | TRBJ2-5 | TRBV7-2 | TGTGCCAGCAGCCCACGAAGGGCCCAAGAGACCCAGTACTTC | CASSPRRAQETQYF
. | TRBD2 | TRBJ2-5 | TRBV5-1 | TGCGCCAGCAGCTCGGGACTATGGAAAGAGACCCAGTACTTC | CASSSGLWKETQYF
once | TRBD1 | TRBJ2-2 | TRBV27 | TGTGCCAGCAGTCGACAGGGTCTCACCGGGGAGCTGTCTTTT | CASSRQGLTGELSF
many | . | TRBJ2-1 | TRBV7-9 | TGTGCCAGCAGCCCTGACTCGACTAAGCATGAGCAGTTCTTC | CASSPDSTKHEQFF
. | TRBD1 | TRBJ2-7 | TRBV20-1 | TGCAGTGCTAGAAACAGGGGGCAATACGAGCAGTACTTC | CSARNRGQYEQYF
few | TRBD2 | TRBJ2-7 | TRBV20-1 | TGCAGTGCTAGAGGCCGTCTAGCGGACTCCTACGAGCAGTACTTC | CSARGRLADSYEQYF
. | . | TRBJ1-4 | TRBV4-3 | TGCGCCAGCAGCCAAGATGGGGGGGTTACTGAAAAACTGTTTTTT | CASSQDGGVTEKLFF
. | TRBD1 | TRBJ1-6 | TRBV27 | TGTGCCAGCAGTTCCCCAGGGGGCGCAAATTCACCCCTCCACTTT | CASSSPGGANSPLHF
. | . | TRBJ2-7 | TRBV6-1 | TGTGCCAGCAGTGGCGAGCAGTACTTC | CASSGEQYF
. | . | TRBJ1-1 | TRBV5-1 | TGCGCCAGCACCTCGGCGGGAGGGAGCACTGAAGCTTTCTTT | CASTSAGGSTEAFF
once | TRBD2 | TRBJ2-1 | TRBV11-3 | TGTGCCAGCAGTGTAGCGGGGCCAAGCTCCTACAATGAGCAGTTCTTC | CASSVAGPSSYNEQFF
. | TRBD1 | TRBJ1-6 | TRBV20-1 | TGCAGTGCAGAGGACAGGGTAACTGACTATAATTCACCCCTCCACTTT | CSAEDRVTDYNSPLHF
. | . | TRBJ2-2 | TRBV10-3 | TGTGCCATCAACCTCCGCCGGGGCACCGGGGAGCTGTTTTTT | CAINLRRGTGELFF
. | . | TRBJ2-7 | TRBV27 | TGTGCCAGCAGGAAGAGAGGTACCTACGAGCAGTACTTC | CASRKRGTYEQYF